This T cell receptor (beta chain) was recovered during a study of control samples from healthy donors and cancer patients (dated by TCRdb to 2020 to 2021). About this clone itself: Its antigen is unknown.

The method behind the library was the immunoSEQ multiplex PCR assay. Not all clones reach the TCRdb copy of this immuneACCESS table, which keeps in-frame sequences only. Checked studies attribute under half of the gap to unresolved V genes and leave the rest unexplained. The sample's own table lists around 190,000 clones. Around 2% of the sample is held by the ten biggest clonotypes. The TCR was taken from a woman in her 30s in good health. The sequenced sample was blood.

The CDR3 region has the sequence CASSPLRGTDTQYF. The nucleotide sequence reads as follows: TGTGCCAGCAGCCCCCTACGGGGTACCGATACGCAGTATTTT. The chain couples TRBV6-5 to TRBJ2-3, with a weak D call of TRBD2 (5 bases match). At the junction V is shortened by 6 bases and J by 6 bases, with 16 bases in between. The CDR1 and CDR2 encoded by the germline V gene are MNHEY and SVGAGI. Reading from cysteine to phenylalanine, the CDR3 counts 14 amino acids. Only the CDR3 region is kept as DNA, spanning 42 bases read in frame from base 1.